The sequence of this T cell receptor beta chain was determined in a study of blood T cell repertoires in COVID-19. The wider study: Acute-phase and convalescent COVID-19 samples originated in the United States, Italy and Spain. T cells, B-cell-depleted T cells, or PBMCs provided the cDNA or gDNA that served as material.

In the original analysis: Reference gene primer amplification in the assay estimated nucleated cell counts. The method was immunoSEQ multiplex PCR; TCRdb's version includes in-frame clones alone and lacks a portion of them. The V and J calls and clone size come from that table; D and trimming were worked out from the DNA. Among some 16,000 clones listed, 89% were seen once. This CDR3 is 14 amino acids long. The receptor's source is a man at least 80 years old with acute or convalescent COVID-19. The source material was peripheral blood. The chain recombines TRBV21-1 with TRBJ1-5; the table's D gene call, TRBD1, was not cross checked with the DNA. TRBV21-1 is a documented pseudogene. The CDR3 spells CASTPQGINQPQHF. The CDR3 coding sequence is TGTGCCAGCACCCCTCAGGGTATTAATCAGCCCCAGCATTTT.